These 14 T cell receptor beta chains originate from one sample sequenced in a study of cytomegalovirus exposure and HLA in healthy donors. The PCR had 60 Vbeta and 13 Jbeta primers. The data were produced by immunoSEQ multiplex PCR, yet TCRdb's version contains in-frame clones alone and is incomplete. The repertoire includes fewer than 200,000 clones, over 75% of them detected once, and around 2.4% sits in the top ten. Sequenced material: PBMCs. These receptors were collected from a man in his sixties in good health and CMV-seronegative.

This sequence joins TRBV2 and TRBJ2-1; TRBD2 agrees at 7 bases. The trim removed 7 bases at V and 5 bases at J, leaving 5 bases unmatched. CDR3 length: 13 amino acids. From germline, CDR1 is SNHLY and CDR2 FYNNEI. CDR3 amino acids: CASNLAADNEQFF. CDR3 coding DNA: TGTGCCAGCAATCTAGCGGCTGACAATGAGCAGTTCTTC.

The chain couples TRBV6-5 to TRBJ2-7; D uncertain. Trimming removed 2 bases from V and 6 bases from J, with 11 bases in between. The CDR3 covers 13 residues. Germline V gene lookup returns CDR1 MNHEY and CDR2 SVGAGI. CDR3 DNA sequence: TGTGCCAGCAGTTACGTCCCAGTTCGCGAGCAGTACTTC. This gives the protein CASSYVPVREQYF.

Only one count was recorded for this clone. The genes are TRBV6-1 and TRBJ2-1; 10 positions agree with TRBD2. The V gene's germline CDR1 is MNHNS and CDR2 SASEGT. This CDR3 is built from 15 residues. V was pared by 1 base and J by 5 bases, with 2 bases of the junction left unmatched. The CDR3 DNA reads as TGTGCCAGCAGTGAAGGGACTAGCGGCCACAATGAGCAGTTCTTC. This encodes CASSEGTSGHNEQFF.

This clone is a singleton in its sample. V and J are TRBV18 and TRBJ2-7; the match to TRBD1 covers 7 bases. Per germline, CDR1 KGHSH and CDR2 LQKENI. There are 15 residues in the CDR3. V lost 6 bases, J lost 4 bases, and 12 bases stayed unmatched. The CDR3 protein is CASSPPGQSRYEQYF. As DNA, the CDR3 is TGTGCCAGCTCGCCGCCGGGACAGTCTCGTTACGAGCAGTACTTC.

The DNA of the CDR3 is TGTGCCAGTAGCCTGCTGGGGACAGGGACTCAGCCCCAGCATTTT. It yields the protein CASSLLGTGTQPQHF. This chain uses TRBV19 with TRBJ1-5; 9 bases are shared with TRBD1. The CDR3 runs 15 residues. CDR1 and CDR2 from the germline V gene are LNHDA and SQIVND (reference sequence). The junction had 9 bases not matched to a gene; V was cut back by 6 bases and J by 6 bases.

J is TRBJ2-7 and V is TRBV12-5; D is possibly TRBD1 (6 bases). In germline, CDR1 is LGHNT, CDR2 FRNRAP. The CDR3 loop spans 17 amino acids. V lost 3 bases and J lost 0, with 18 bases in between. The CDR3 DNA is TGTGCTAGTGGTTTCCAACCCGACAGGTTGCTCTCCTACGAGCAGTACTTC. Protein product: CASGFQPDRLLSYEQYF.

This clone was counted only a few times. V gene TRBV5-1 combines with J gene TRBJ2-6; possibly TRBD1 for D (6 bases). Trimming took off 4 bases at V and 0 bases at J, with 17 bases between the two ends. The V gene's germline CDR1 is SGHRS and CDR2 YFSETQ. CDR3 size: 18 residues. CDR3 sequence reads: CASSTGQLTISGANVLTF. In nucleotides, the CDR3 is TGCGCCAGCAGCACAGGACAGTTAACGATCTCTGGGGCCAACGTCCTGACTTTC.

The genes are TRBV10-3 and TRBJ2-2, with D possibly matching TRBD2 (5 bases). The V end was cut by 4 bases, the J end by 3 bases, with 21 bases between. CDR1 is ENHRY and CDR2 is SYGVKD in the germline V gene. The CDR3 spans 18 residues. CDR3 sequence reads: CAISGHRTGRRDTGELFF. In nucleotides, the CDR3 is TGTGCCATCAGTGGACACCGGACGGGCAGGCGGGACACCGGGGAGCTGTTTTTT.

This sequence joins TRBV6-5 and TRBJ1-5; 7 bases fit TRBD1. V lost 8 bases, J lost 5 bases, and 9 bases stayed unmatched. Germline assignment: CDR1 MNHEY and CDR2 SVGAGI. There are 14 residues in the CDR3. CDR3: CASSRQGEDQPQHF. The CDR3 DNA is TGTGCCAGCTCCCGACAGGGAGAGGATCAGCCCCAGCATTTT.

V is TRBV5-1 and J is TRBJ2-7; 14 bases agree with TRBD2. The CDR3 loop spans 16 amino acids. Trimming removed 4 bases from V and 1 base from J; junction bases left unmatched: 4. Germline V gene sequence: CDR1 SGHRS, CDR2 YFSETQ. CDR3 residues: CASSAGTSGSSYEQYF. The DNA for the CDR3 is TGCGCCAGCAGCGCCGGGACTAGCGGGAGTTCCTACGAGCAGTACTTC.

The chain recombines TRBV15 with TRBJ2-1, with D possibly being TRBD2 (6 bases). Trimming removed 1 base from V and 2 bases from J, with 12 bases in between. Germline values: CDR1 LNHNV, CDR2 YYDKDF (reference sequence). The length of the CDR3 is 16 residues. The CDR3 DNA sequence: TGTGCCACCAGCAGAGGTTCGGGCGGGGCCTACAATGAGCAGTTCTTC. Translated, it gives CATSRGSGGAYNEQFF.

The genes are TRBV2 and TRBJ2-5, with 9 positions matching TRBD2. The germline V gene encodes CDR1 SNHLY and CDR2 FYNNEI. The CDR3 is made up of 14 amino acids. The J segment lost 5 bases and the V segment lost 5 bases, leaving 6 bases of the junction unmatched. The CDR3 loop is CASSRTSVLETQYF. In nucleotides, the CDR3 is TGTGCCAGCAGTCGGACTAGCGTTTTGGAGACCCAGTACTTC.

This chain joins TRBV2 and TRBJ2-4, with D unclear. CDR1 is SNHLY, CDR2 FYNNEI, per germline. CDR3 length: 11 residues. The ends were cut back, 4 bases at V and 5 bases at J, with 3 bases in the middle. The CDR3 loop reads CASSVENIQYF. The CDR3 coding sequence is TGTGCCAGCAGTGTAGAAAACATTCAGTACTTC.

The table lists this clone with a few counts. V and J are TRBV5-5 and TRBJ1-5; 7 bases are a match to TRBD1. The V and J ends lost 5 bases and 2 bases, in that order; junction bases with no gene match: 7. The CDR3 is 15 amino acids. CDR1 is SGHKS, CDR2 YYEKEE, per germline (reference sequence). In DNA form, the CDR3 reads TGTGCCAGCAGTCGGGACAGTCGGGGCAATCAGCCCCAGCATTTT. As protein: CASSRDSRGNQPQHF.